This T cell receptor (beta chain) comes out of a study of somatic mutations in cytotoxic T cells in rheumatoid arthritis. About the research overall: It was right after diagnosis, before any treatment, that patient blood (about 31 ml EDTA) was drawn. The study, taken as a whole, reports: About an eighth of the roughly 60 patients had a largest CD8+ clone above 20% of CD8+ cells. For rheumatoid arthritis patients, the slight TRBV07 underrepresentation lacked multiple-comparison adjustment.

Isolation of CD4+ and CD8+ cells used positive magnetic bead selection, with purity checked by flow cytometry. Using immunoSEQ multiplex PCR, the repertoire was profiled, and TCRdb retains in-frame clones only, with some absent. The table shows under 20,000 clones, with around 80% occurring only once. Germline V gene sequence: CDR1 SGHNT, CDR2 YENEEA. This CDR3 is built from 15 residues. Comments on this clone: Its antigen is currently unknown. The junction differs from germline at one of its ends, possibly a read error.

The V call is TRBV11-3, the J call TRBJ2-3; no definite D call. The sample consisted of CD8+ T cells sorted from blood. The source of this sequence is an adult with rheumatoid arthritis. The CDR3 region has the DNA TGTGCCAGCAGCCTAGAGTACTCTAGCACAGATACGCAGTATTTT. Translated, it gives CASSLEYSSTDTQYF.